This T cell receptor beta chain stems from a study of CD8+ T cells in alopecia areata. Across the whole study: Treated patients received oral tofacitinib, 5 to 10 mg twice daily.

Sequencing templates came from extracted RNA that was reverse transcribed into cDNA. The repertoire was sequenced with immunoSEQ multiplex PCR; TCRdb's copy has only in-frame clones and lacks some. The table records 200,000 or so clones, 50% to 60% of them present only once. The germline V gene has CDR1 MNHEY and CDR2 SVGAGI. This CDR3 region has 15 residues. V lost 0 bases to trimming and J lost 2 bases, with 9 bases between them. This material consisted of CD4+ T cells sorted from blood, taken at week 0. This chain uses TRBV6-5 with TRBJ2-3; D perhaps matches TRBD1 (5 bases). This TCR derives from a human donor with alopecia areata. The CDR3 loop is CASSYSSGITDTQYF. CDR3 coding DNA: TGTGCCAGCAGTTACTCTTCAGGGATCACAGATACGCAGTATTTT.